Shown below are 22 T cell receptor beta chains from a single sample sequenced in a study of metastatic and nonmetastatic thyroid tumors. Treatment of any kind had been given to no patient before thyroid surgery. TCRdb recomputed clones from the PCR reads via MiXCR. The sample carries 20,000 to 25,000 clones, about a sixth recorded once. Sequencing was done on a sample of blood. The origin of the receptors is a male donor with papillary thyroid cancer or a benign thyroid nodule (not recorded which). Some clones in this sample may be carry-over from other donors' samples.

The chain uses TRBV3-1 and TRBJ1-2, with TRBD1 as a possible D gene (6 bases). The V end was cut by 5 bases, the J end by 3 bases, with 13 bases between. Germline V gives CDR1 LGHDT, CDR2 YNNKEL (reference sequence). This CDR3 has 14 residues. Written as DNA, the CDR3 is TGTGCCAGCAGCGATCAGGGGAGAGACTATGGCTACACCTTC. Protein: CASSDQGRDYGYTF.

The chain carries TRBV11-3 and TRBJ2-3; 9 bases align to TRBD1. The CDR3 is 14 amino acids. Per the germline V gene, CDR1 is SGHNT and CDR2 is YENEEA. Trimming took 5 bases from V and 6 from J; bases not matched to a gene: 6. The CDR3 bases are TGTGCCAGCAGCCAGTTTGGACAGGGGGATACGCAGTATTTT. It encodes CASSQFGQGDTQYF.

The rearrangement links TRBV30 to TRBJ1-5; D not resolved. Per the germline V gene, CDR1 is GTSNPN and CDR2 is SVGIG (reference sequence). The CDR3 runs 12 residues. The V end lost 4 bases, the J end lost 7 bases, and 11 bases lay between the germline ends. CDR3 protein: CAWNKNHQPQHF. For the CDR3, the DNA is TGTGCCTGGAACAAGAACCACCAGCCCCAGCATTTT.

This clone appeared many times. CDR3 protein: CASSPLGGAHEKLFF. CDR3 nucleotides: TGCGCCAGCAGCCCTCTGGGGGGGGCGCATGAAAAACTGTTTTTT. V usage is TRBV4-1 and J usage is TRBJ1-4, with D possibly TRBD1 on 6 matching bases. Germline V gives CDR1 MGHRA, CDR2 YSYEKL. Trimming took 4 bases from V and 6 from J, leaving 15 bases between them. The CDR3 runs 15 residues.

At least ten counts were recorded for this clone. J is TRBJ2-7 and V is TRBV3-1, with D possibly called TRBD1 or TRBD2 (5 bases each). The CDR3 totals 14 residues. V lost 1 base and J lost 3, with 10 bases in between. CDR1 and CDR2 (germline): LGHDT, YNNKEL (reference sequence). The chain's CDR3 is CASSQAGPIYEQYF. The DNA of the CDR3 is TGTGCCAGCAGCCAAGCGGGACCCATCTACGAGCAGTACTTC.

This clone was counted ten times or more. The gene calls are TRBV5-1 and TRBJ2-5; 8 nucleotides align to TRBD1. CDR3 length: 15 amino acids. With 4 bases clipped from V and 5 bases from J, the junction kept 10 bases outside the gene matches. Germline V gene data show CDR1 as SGHRS and CDR2 as YFSETQ. Written as DNA, the CDR3 is TGCGCCAGCAGCAATGGGGCAGGGGGCTGGGAGACCCAGTACTTC. Amino acids: CASSNGAGGWETQYF.

This clone occurred many times. The chain is built from TRBV5-6 and TRBJ1-1; D gene ambiguous. The CDR3 loop spans 14 amino acids. CDR1 is SGHDT and CDR2 is YYEEEE in the germline V gene. The germline V and J ends were trimmed by 0 bases and 5 bases, with 11 bases remaining between them. CDR3 residues: CASSLVPTGTEAFF. In DNA form, the CDR3 reads TGTGCCAGCAGCTTGGTCCCCACGGGGACTGAAGCTTTCTTT. Drawing the rest from reference TRBV5-6 and TRBJ1-1, the complete variable domain is DAGVTQSPTHLIKTRGQQVTLRCSPKSGHDTVSWYQQALGQGPQFIFQYYEEEERQRGNFPDRFSGHQFPNYSSELNVNALLLGDSALYLCASSLVPTGTEAFFGQGTRLTVV.

Remarks on this clone: The junction departs from the called germline gene at one end, perhaps through a read error. The chain employs TRBV2 and TRBJ2-2; D gene uncertain. Germline values: CDR1 SNHLY, CDR2 FYNNEI. CDR3 length: 13 residues. CDR3 in amino acids: CASGDDGTGELFF. DNA for the CDR3: TGTGCCAGCGGTGACGATGGCACCGGGGAGCTGTTTTTT.

The chain employs TRBV11-2 and TRBJ2-7, with D unresolved. The CDR3 runs to 18 residues. The V end was cut by 5 bases, the J end by 2 bases, with 25 bases between. Germline V gives CDR1 SGHAT, CDR2 FQNNGV. DNA of the CDR3: TGTGCCAGCAGCCCCTTTGGGAACAGATACGGGTTCGCCTACGAGCAGTACTTC. Its protein product is CASSPFGNRYGFAYEQYF. The full variable domain, completed using reference TRBV11-2 and TRBJ2-7, is EAGVAQSPRYKIIEKRQSVAFWCNPISGHATLYWYQQILGQGPKLLIQFQNNGVVDDSQLPKDRFSAERLKGVDSTLKIQPAKLEDSAVYLCASSPFGNRYGFAYEQYFGPGTRLTVT.

This clone occurred a few times. The junction departs from germline at one end; a sequencing error may be responsible. The V call is TRBV28, the J call TRBJ2-7; 7 nucleotides agree with TRBD1. This CDR3 region has 15 residues. Germline CDR1 is MDHEN and CDR2 is SYDVKM. CDR3 loop: CAISSGQVGPYEQYF. The CDR3 DNA reads as TGTGCCATCAGTTCCGGACAGGTAGGGCCCTACGAGCAGTACTTC.

This clone was counted many times. V is TRBV5-6 and J is TRBJ1-1; 10 bases align to TRBD1. The CDR3 covers 18 residues. The ends lost 6 bases at V and 7 bases at J; junction bases unmatched: 21. CDR1 is SGHDT, CDR2 YYEEEE, per germline. The CDR3 loop reads CASTTYRTGGYSVGEAFF. For the CDR3, the DNA is TGTGCCAGCACCACCTACAGGACAGGGGGATATAGTGTCGGTGAAGCTTTCTTT.

V is TRBV9 and J is TRBJ1-6, with D uncertain. V was shortened by 4 bases and J by 4 bases, with 6 bases between the two germline ends. Germline CDR1 SGDLS, CDR2 YYNGEE. The CDR3 consists of 13 residues. The CDR3 nucleotides are TGTGCCAGCAGCTCCGATTATAATTCACCCCTCCACTTT. Protein product: CASSSDYNSPLHF.

This clone is medium-sized by share. CDR3 protein: CASRRIMKPYEQYF. In DNA, the CDR3 is TGTGCCAGCAGACGTATTATGAAACCCTACGAGCAGTACTTC. The rearrangement links TRBV28 to TRBJ2-7; D is unclear. There are 14 residues in the CDR3. Germline V lookup: CDR1 MDHEN, CDR2 SYDVKM. Trimming removed 6 bases at V and 2 bases at J, with 14 bases between.

This clone was recorded a few times. This rearrangement joins TRBV2 to TRBJ2-2; maybe TRBD2 (6 bases). The V end lost 10 bases, the J end lost 4 bases, and 16 bases lay between the germline ends. The CDR3 totals 14 residues. Germline values: CDR1 SNHLY, CDR2 FYNNEI. CDR3 amino acids: CANQGRGGTGELFF. DNA for the CDR3: TGTGCCAACCAGGGTCGGGGAGGCACCGGGGAGCTGTTTTTT.

This clone was counted between two and nine times. This clone may be a read error of a much larger clone one base away. The V call is TRBV6-1, the J call TRBJ2-1, with 10 bases identical to TRBD2. The CDR3 contains 16 residues. Germline trimming cut 6 bases from V and 8 bases from J; bases unmatched to any gene: 13. Germline CDR1 MNHNS, CDR2 SASEGT. Here the CDR3 DNA reads TGTGCCAGCAGCTCCTATGGACTAGCGGATGACGATGAGCAGTTCTTC. Translation gives CASSSYGLADDDEQFF.

Ten or more counts support this clone. The chain carries TRBV28 and TRBJ2-1; D not resolved. Germline CDR1 reads MDHEN; CDR2 reads SYDVKM. V was cut by 3 bases and J by 4 bases, with 10 bases left in between. The CDR3 is 14 residues long. The CDR3 region is CASSLSPGYNEQFF. The CDR3 nucleotides read TGTGCCAGCAGTTTGTCCCCCGGGTACAATGAGCAGTTCTTC.

This clone was observed a few times. The chain is built from TRBV12-3 or TRBV12-4 and TRBJ1-2; D gene uncertain. The CDR3 covers 16 residues. Trimming stripped 6 bases from V and 0 bases from J, with 17 bases between. CDR3 DNA sequence: TGTGCCAGCAGCCCCGCCGCATATATAGCTAACTATGGCTACACCTTC. Translated, it gives CASSPAAYIANYGYTF.

This clone was detected ten times or more. The V gene is TRBV5-1, the J gene TRBJ2-3; TRBD2 matches at 7 bases. Per the germline V gene, CDR1 is SGHRS and CDR2 is YFSETQ. The J segment lost 2 bases and the V segment lost 4 bases, leaving 4 bases of the junction unmatched. The CDR3 is made up of 14 amino acids. CDR3 sequence: CASSVRGTTDTQYF. The DNA of the CDR3 is TGCGCCAGCAGCGTGCGGGGGACCACAGATACGCAGTATTTT. Drawing the rest from reference TRBV5-1 and TRBJ2-3, the complete variable domain is KAGVTQTPRYLIKTRGQQVTLSCSPISGHRSVSWYQQTPGQGLQFLFEYFSETQRNKGNFPGRFSGRQFSNSRSEMNVSTLELGDSALYLCASSVRGTTDTQYFGPGTRLTVL.

This clone was counted at least ten times. The chain carries TRBV3-1 and TRBJ2-7; TRBD2 is a possible D gene (6 bases). The CDR3 contains 13 residues. Germline CDR1 and CDR2: LGHDT and YNNKEL (reference sequence). V was cut by 1 base and J by 6 bases, with 10 bases left in between. The DNA for the CDR3 is TGTGCCAGCAGCCAAGGGCTGGGAGGCGAGCAGTACTTC. Protein sequence: CASSQGLGGEQYF.

V usage is TRBV15 and J usage is TRBJ2-5, with 9 bases matching TRBD2. The CDR3 extends over 17 amino acids. J was trimmed by 4 bases and V by 0 bases; bases with no gene match: 9. Germline loops: CDR1 LNHNV, CDR2 YYDKDF (reference sequence). The CDR3 is CATSRDLLAGELETQYF. The DNA for the CDR3 is TGTGCCACCAGCAGAGATTTGTTAGCGGGAGAGTTAGAGACCCAGTACTTC. Full variable domain (remainder filled in from reference TRBV15 and TRBJ2-5): DAMVIQNPRYQVTQFGKPVTLSCSQTLNHNVMYWYQQKSSQAPKLLFHYYDKDFNNEADTPDNFQSRRPNTSFCFLDIRSPGLGDTAMYLCATSRDLLAGELETQYFGPGTRLLVL.

This clone is judged medium-sized (0.01 to 0.1%). The rearrangement uses TRBV15 and TRBJ1-6; D unclear. V shed 8 bases and J shed 5 bases, with 10 bases lying between them. The germline CDR1 and CDR2 sequences are LNHNV and YYDKDF (reference sequence). CDR3 size: 13 residues. The CDR3 protein is CATSLEDNSPLHF. CDR3 DNA: TGTGCCACCTCCCTGGAAGATAATTCACCCCTCCACTTT.

This clone was seen at least ten times. CDR3 in amino acids: CASSETSNNEQFF. CDR3 coding DNA: TGTGCCAGCAGTGAGACTAGCAACAATGAGCAGTTCTTC. The rearrangement uses TRBV6-4 and TRBJ2-1, with 7 bases that match TRBD2. V was clipped by 3 bases and J by 5 bases; unmatched bases: 1. The CDR3 has 13 amino acids. Germline lookup yields CDR1 MRHNA and CDR2 SNTAGT.